This TCR delta chain emerged from a study of gamma-delta T cells after stem cell transplantation. TCRdb reanalyzed the RT-PCR reads using CATT. The sample consists of about 3,000 delta-chain clones, around 4.4% of them appearing once. Germline lookup yields CDR1 GEAIGNYY and CDR2 EKD. The CDR3 totals 15 residues. This clone showed up just a few times. Mismatch with germline at one junction end may stem from a read error. Other DNA sequences in this sample translate to the same CDR3. The chain carries TRDV2 and TRDJ1, with 10 bases aligning to TRDD3. This TCR was sampled from a human donor. It is not recorded whose cells these are; they may come from a transplant donor. What was sequenced was gamma-delta T cells. CDR3 residues: CACDRLGDETDKLIF. The CDR3 bases are TGCGCCTGTGATCGACTGGGGGATGAAACCGATAAACTCATCTTT.